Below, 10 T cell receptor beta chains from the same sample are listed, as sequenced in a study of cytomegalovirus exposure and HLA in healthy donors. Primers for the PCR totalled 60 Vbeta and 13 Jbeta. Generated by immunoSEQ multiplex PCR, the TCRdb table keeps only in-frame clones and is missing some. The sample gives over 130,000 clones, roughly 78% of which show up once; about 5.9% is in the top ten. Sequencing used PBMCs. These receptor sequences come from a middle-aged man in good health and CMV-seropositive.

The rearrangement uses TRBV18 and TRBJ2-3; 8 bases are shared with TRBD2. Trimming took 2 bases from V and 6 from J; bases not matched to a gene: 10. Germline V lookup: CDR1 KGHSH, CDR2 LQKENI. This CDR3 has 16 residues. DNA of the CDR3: TGTGCCAGCTCACCAATTCAGGACAGCGGGAGCGATACGCAGTATTTT. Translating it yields CASSPIQDSGSDTQYF.

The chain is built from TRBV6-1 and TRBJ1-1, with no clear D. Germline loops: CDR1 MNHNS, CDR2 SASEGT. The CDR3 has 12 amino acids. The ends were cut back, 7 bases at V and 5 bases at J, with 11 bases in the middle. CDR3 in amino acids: CASTKLTTEAFF. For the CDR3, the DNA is TGTGCCAGCACTAAACTTACGACTGAAGCTTTCTTT.

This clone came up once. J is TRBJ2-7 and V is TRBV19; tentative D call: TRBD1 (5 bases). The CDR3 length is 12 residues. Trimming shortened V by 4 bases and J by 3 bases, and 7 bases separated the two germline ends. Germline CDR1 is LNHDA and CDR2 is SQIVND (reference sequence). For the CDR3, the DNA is TGTGCCAGTAGTAGTGGACACTACGAGCAGTACTTC. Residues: CASSSGHYEQYF.

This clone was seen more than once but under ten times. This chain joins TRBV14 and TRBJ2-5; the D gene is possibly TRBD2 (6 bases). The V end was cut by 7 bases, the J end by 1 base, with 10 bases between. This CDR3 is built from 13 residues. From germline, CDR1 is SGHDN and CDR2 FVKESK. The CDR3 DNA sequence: TGTGCCAGCAACGAGCGGGCCCAAGAGACCCAGTACTTC. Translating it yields CASNERAQETQYF.

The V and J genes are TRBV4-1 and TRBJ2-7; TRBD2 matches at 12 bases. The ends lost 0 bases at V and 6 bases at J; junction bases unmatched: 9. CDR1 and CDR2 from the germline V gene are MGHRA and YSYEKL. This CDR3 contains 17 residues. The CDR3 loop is CASSQEDTSGRLGEQYF. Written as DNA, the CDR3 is TGCGCCAGCAGCCAAGAGGATACTAGCGGGAGGTTGGGCGAGCAGTACTTC.

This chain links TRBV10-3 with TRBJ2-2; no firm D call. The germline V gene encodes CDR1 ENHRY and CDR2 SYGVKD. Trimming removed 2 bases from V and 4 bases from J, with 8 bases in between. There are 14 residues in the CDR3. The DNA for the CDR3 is TGTGCCATCAGTGAGAACACGGGCACCGGGGAGCTGTTTTTT. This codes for CAISENTGTGELFF.

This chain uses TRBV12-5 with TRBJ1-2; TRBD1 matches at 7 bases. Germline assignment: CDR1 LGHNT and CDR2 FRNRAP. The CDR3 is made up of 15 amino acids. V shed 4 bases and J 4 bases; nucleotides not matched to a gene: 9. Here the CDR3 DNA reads TGTGCTAGTGGTTCGGAAAGGGGGCGCGGCTATGGCTACACCTTC. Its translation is CASGSERGRGYGYTF.

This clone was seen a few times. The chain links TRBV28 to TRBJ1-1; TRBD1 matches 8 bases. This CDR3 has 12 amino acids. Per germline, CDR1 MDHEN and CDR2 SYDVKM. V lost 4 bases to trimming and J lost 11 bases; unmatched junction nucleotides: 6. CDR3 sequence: CASSSQGAQAFF. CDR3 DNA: TGTGCCAGCAGTTCTCAGGGGGCACAGGCTTTCTTT.

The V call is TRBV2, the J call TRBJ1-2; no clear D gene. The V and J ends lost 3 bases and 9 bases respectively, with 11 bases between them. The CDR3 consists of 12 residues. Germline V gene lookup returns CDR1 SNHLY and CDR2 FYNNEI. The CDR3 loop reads CASSELSRSYTF. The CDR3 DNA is TGTGCCAGCAGTGAGCTGTCGAGGAGCTACACCTTC.

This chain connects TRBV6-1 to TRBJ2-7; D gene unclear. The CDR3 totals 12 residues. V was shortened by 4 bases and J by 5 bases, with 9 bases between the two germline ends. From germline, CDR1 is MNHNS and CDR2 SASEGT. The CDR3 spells CASSGRFNEQYF. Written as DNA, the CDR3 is TGTGCCAGCAGTGGGCGGTTCAACGAGCAGTACTTC.